This T cell receptor beta chain was captured in a study of neurological immune-mediated disorders. TCRdb called the 5' RACE reads again in MiXCR, with one record for every CDR3 protein. The sample has about 49,000 distinct CDR3 sequences, approximately 9.1% seen once; the top ten hold about 1.5%. CDR1 and CDR2 from the germline V gene are DFQATT and SNEGSKA (reference sequence). This CDR3 is built from 11 residues. Trimming cost V 3 bases and J 8 bases, with 7 bases left between them. Time point meaning: longitudinal time-point 1 (baseline). Sequencing input: PBMCs. This sequence was found in a middle-aged woman in good health. This chain connects TRBV20-1 to TRBJ2-2; D not certain. This chain's CDR3 is CSASQSGELFF. CDR3 nucleotides: TGCAGTGCTAGTCAGTCTGGGGAGCTGTTTTTT.